What follows is one T cell receptor (beta chain) and its context. Trimming cost V 0 bases and J 5 bases; bases outside gene matches: 6. Germline-derived CDR1 and CDR2 are KGHDR and SFDVKD. This CDR3 comprises 17 residues. Profiled with immunoSEQ multiplex PCR; TCRdb holds only in-frame clones, not every one. This table holds over 90,000 clones, around 92% found once. The sample belongs to a study of blood T cell repertoires in COVID-19. Specimen: peripheral blood. This TCR came from a woman aged 55-69 years with acute or convalescent COVID-19. This chain connects TRBV24-1 to TRBJ2-5; 12 bases align to TRBD2. This chain's CDR3 is CATSDLGLAGSGETQYF. The CDR3, as DNA: TGTGCCACCAGTGATTTGGGACTAGCGGGATCGGGTGAGACCCAGTACTTC.